The clone carrying this T cell receptor beta chain has a handful of counts. Some clones are missing from TCRdb's copy, which holds only in-frame ones; the method was immunoSEQ multiplex PCR. The sample holds 85,000 to 90,000 clones; around 94% are singletons and the top ten take more than 1.5%. The sample belongs to a study of T cell changes during pregnancy in multiple sclerosis. J lost 4 bases, V lost 5 bases, and 14 bases had no gene match. Germline V gene sequence: CDR1 SGHRS, CDR2 YFSETQ. The CDR3 spans 18 residues. The chain combines TRBV5-1 with TRBJ2-3; 12 nucleotides agree with TRBD1. Sequenced here: peripheral blood, sampled after pregnancy. The receptor comes from a female donor in good health, enrolled as a control in a pregnancy study. In DNA form, the CDR3 reads TGCGCCAGCAGATCCGCACCCTCCGGGACAGGGGGCGCAGATACGCAGTATTTT. Its translation is CASRSAPSGTGGADTQYF.